The entry below gives a single T cell receptor (beta chain) sequence along with its context. This clonotype was seen ten or more times. Its target antigen remains unknown. Qualities for individual bases were not recorded, and no much larger clone is one base off. Systemically healthy Caucasian individuals from Russia, some 36 in total and aged about 6 to 95 years, were included as donors. Approximately 11 milliliters of peripheral blood were drawn from each donor into EDTA-treated Vacutainer tubes. Ficoll-Paque density-gradient centrifugation was used to isolate PBMCs, with at least 7 million obtained per sample. Trizol reagent was used to extract total RNA from PBMCs, with at least 6 micrograms per sample. Naive CD45RAhigh/CD27high T cell percentages were measured by flow cytometry on a PBMC aliquot from every donor. The germline V gene (reference sequence) specifies SEHNR as CDR1 and FQNEAQ as CDR2. From the cysteine through the phenylalanine, the CDR3 covers 12 amino acids. Solely the CDR3 DNA is kept, with 36 bases framed from the first base. V is trimmed back by 5 bases and J by 4 bases, and the junction contains 2 bases that no gene match accounts for.

The data are from a study of blood T cells in healthy people across ages (dated by TCRdb to the mid-2010s). Some background on the complete study: In model experiments, template switching captured roughly one uniquely barcoded TCR beta cDNA molecule for every two T cells. Using deep sequencing normalized with unique cDNA molecular identifiers, the study measured how TCR beta repertoire diversity changes with age. The donors were split into four age groups: young (average 16 years), middle-aged (nearly 40), aged (around 67) and long-lived (approximately 80). For two donors (one aged 18 to 29 and one aged 80 or older), the study analyzed two additional independent replicas of 1 million unique cDNA reads from the same blood draw.

General study outcomes and caveats: Because donor CMV infection status was unknown, age-related changes in expanded clonotypes were potentially confounded. Observed TCR beta diversity correlated strongly with the percentage of naive T cells measured by flow cytometry. As age increased, observed TCR beta diversity per million T cells dropped in a roughly linear way, and a significant reduction was already evident by age 40. Compared with the aged group, the long-lived group had more naive CD4+ T cells, fewer expanded clones and increased TCR diversity, suggesting age selection. Estimates of total diversity from one million sequenced T cells were regarded as lower bounds and underestimates. Bulk unsorted PBMC profiling prevented conclusive comparison of naive and antigen-experienced compartments.

Library generation was performed with 5' RACE. TCRdb records Illumina HiSeq 2500 as the sequencer. The second PCR ran for about 6 to 12 cycles and used a J-beta primer mix along with a sample-barcoded 5' primer. A template-switch 5' adaptor carrying 12 random nucleotides introduced a unique molecular identifier onto each TCR beta cDNA molecule. Each sample yielded at least 3 million CDR3-containing paired-end reads. All of the RNA was converted into first-strand cDNA using the Mint cDNA synthesis kit, with a TRBC-specific oligonucleotide serving as the primer. Following uracil-DNA glycosylase treatment, all cDNA underwent a first 18-cycle PCR with the universal primers M1SS and BC2_uni_R. Per the original workflow: Each sample was normalized by randomly selecting 1 million high-quality reads, each carrying a distinct molecular identifier. Instead of being binned into consensus sequences, reads that shared molecular identifiers were thrown out. MiTCR, with a Q25 quality threshold and the strictest error-elimination algorithm, was used for CDR3 identification, clonotype clustering and error correction. Lower-bound total TCR beta diversity was estimated with a nonparametric unseen species model using Euler transformation. The public reads were run again by TCRdb, first through fastp at Q25 and then through MiXCR, and only productive beta chains were kept. Records with the same CDR3 protein are collapsed into one entry carrying the most frequent genes and DNA. V and J calls and clone size were set by TCRdb, not the authors. The sample has 750,000 or so distinct CDR3 sequences on record, 20% to 25% of them singletons. The ten largest clones capture just under 9.5% of the sample.

Separately, the same data were catalogued under a study of T cells of mothers and their children. From the second report: Nine systemically healthy Caucasian individuals, comprising three mothers and their six children, were included as donors. cDNA synthesis consumed the entire amount of extracted RNA, loaded at around 1.5 ug RNA in each 15 ul reaction. In the second PCR, the M1S primer added sample barcodes and 2-4 random nucleotides. Over 8.5 million TCR beta CDR3 reads were obtained for each mother, and 2.5 million to 3.5 million reads were obtained for each child. Thymic selection similarly shapes TCR recombination output in related and unrelated pairs, with minor effect from inherited differences. Related mother-child pairs always showed normalized repertoire overlap that was slightly higher than in unrelated mother-child pairs, though the difference was never significant. No persistent microchimeric T cell clones were found, with a detection sensitivity of roughly 92 clones per million clonotypes. The study used deep NGS to compare TCR beta repertoires of mothers and children, seeking features distinguishing related mother-child pairs from unrelated individuals. On average, the children were 11 +/- 4 years old, while the mothers were 40 +/- 4 years old. After adapter ligation was performed with NEBNext reagents, the libraries were sequenced on an Illumina HiSeq 2000 with 100+100 nt paired-end reads. To avoid cross-contamination, the mother libraries and the child libraries were prepared a month apart and sequenced in separate runs. For each donor, somewhere between about 500,000 and 2,300,000 distinct TCR beta clonotypes were identified. Naive TCR beta clonotypes were estimated from low-frequency clonotypes matched to each donor's FACS-determined naive share, without sorting.

Here the chain combines TRBV7-9 and TRBJ2-7; TRBD1 lines up with 7 middle nucleotides. The sequenced sample consisted of blood. The clonotype was recovered from a boy aged 10-17 years in good health. The CDR3 reads CASSGQAYEQYF. In nucleotides, the sequence is TGTGCCAGCAGCGGACAGGCGTACGAGCAGTACTTC.